The rows below give T cell receptor beta chains drawn from one sample of a study of control samples from healthy donors and cancer patients. Using immunoSEQ multiplex PCR, the repertoire was profiled, and TCRdb retains in-frame clones only, with some absent. The sample has around 95,000 clones, about 90% seen once. The sequenced sample consisted of blood. These receptors all come from a woman in her 50s in good health. Each CDR3 is given with its conserved first and last residue. A D gene is named only where the DNA matches it firmly. A row's size may be missing; if present it is once, few, many or a size class.

j_call v_call clone_size d_call cdr3_nt cdr3_aa
TRBJ2-1 TRBV12-3/TRBV12-4 NA NA TGTGCCAGCAGGGGGGGACCTAATGAGCAGTTCTTC CASRGGPNEQFF
TRBJ1-1 TRBV6-4 NA TRBD1 TGTGCCAGCAGTAGGACAGGGGAGGCTGAAGCTTTCTTT CASSRTGEAEAFF
TRBJ2-4 TRBV20-1 NA NA TGCAGTGCTAGTGCAACAGGGGGGGGCAAAAACATTCAGTACTTC CSASATGGGKNIQYF
TRBJ1-5 TRBV5-4 few NA TGTGCCAGCAGTTCGGGCAATCAGCCCCAGCATTTT CASSSGNQPQHF
TRBJ2-2 TRBV15 NA NA TGTGCCACCAGCGAGGGACCACACAACACCGGGGAGCTGTTTTTT CATSEGPHNTGELFF
TRBJ1-1 TRBV27 NA TRBD1 TGTGCCAGCAGTTGGGACAGGGTGAGGGGCACTGAAGCTTTCTTT CASSWDRVRGTEAFF
TRBJ1-5 TRBV24-1 NA NA TGTGCCACCAGTGATTCCCAGGGCAATCAGCCCCAGCATTTT CATSDSQGNQPQHF
TRBJ1-2 TRBV15 NA NA TGTGCCACCAGCAGAGGAGGACAGACTAACTATGGCTACACCTTC CATSRGGQTNYGYTF
TRBJ1-6 TRBV15 once NA TGTGCCACCAGCGCCCAGTCCTATAATTCACCCCTCCACTTT CATSAQSYNSPLHF
TRBJ1-2 TRBV18 NA NA TGTGCCAGCTCACCCCGGGGGGCTGGCTACACCTTC CASSPRGAGYTF
TRBJ2-3 TRBV6-5 NA NA TGTGCCAGCAGTTACTCGCTCTCGGTCGACACAGATACGCAGTATTTT CASSYSLSVDTDTQYF
TRBJ1-2 TRBV27 NA NA TGTGCCAGCAGTTTTCGGGGAAATTATGGCTACACCTTC CASSFRGNYGYTF
TRBJ2-6 TRBV6-5 NA NA TGTGCCAGCAGAGCTACAGGGTCTGGGGCCAACGTCCTGACTTTC CASRATGSGANVLTF
TRBJ2-3 TRBV7-9 NA TRBD2 TGTGCCAGCAGCAAAGGAGGCGGGGGACCTCTCCGGGGCACAGATACGCAGTATTTT CASSKGGGGPLRGTDTQYF
TRBJ2-1 TRBV9 once TRBD2 TGTGCCAGCAGCGTAGACGGAAAGGGAGGGCCAAACAATGAGCAGTTCTTC CASSVDGKGGPNNEQFF
TRBJ1-1 TRBV10-3 NA NA TGTGCCATCAGGGGGACACTGAACACTGAAGCTTTCTTT CAIRGTLNTEAFF
TRBJ2-7 TRBV7-2 NA NA TGTGCCAGCAGCTGGTCGGTTATGGGTACCCCGGCGGGAGAGCAGTACTTC CASSWSVMGTPAGEQYF
TRBJ1-5 TRBV7-9 NA NA TGTGCCAGCGGGGAACATGAAAGCAATCAGCCCCAGCATTTT CASGEHESNQPQHF
TRBJ2-7 TRBV24-1 NA TRBD1 TGTGCCACCAACCAGGACAGGGGGCGATACTACGAGCAGTACTTC CATNQDRGRYYEQYF
TRBJ2-2 TRBV5-1 few NA TGCGCCAGCAGCCCAGCCACCGGGGAGCTGTTTTTT CASSPATGELFF
TRBJ2-3 TRBV5-1 NA NA TGCGCCAGCAGGGAGTCCACAGATACGCAGTATTTT CASRESTDTQYF
TRBJ1-3 TRBV18 NA NA TGTGCCAGCTCACAACCTCAGCCGGGTACTGGAAACACCATATATTTT CASSQPQPGTGNTIYF
TRBJ1-1 TRBV2 NA NA TGTGCCAGCAGTTCGGCTGGGAGACAGAACACTGAAGCTTTCTTT CASSSAGRQNTEAFF
TRBJ1-6 TRBV6-5 NA NA TGTGCCAGCAGTCCCCGAGGCGGAGGGAATTCACCCCTCCACTTT CASSPRGGGNSPLHF
TRBJ2-7 TRBV10-1 NA TRBD1 TGCGCCAGCAGTGACCAGGGGGAATTCTACGAGCAGTACTTC CASSDQGEFYEQYF
TRBJ1-4 TRBV20-1 NA NA TGCAGTGCTAGTAGACTGCTCAAGGCTAATGAAAAACTGTTTTTT CSASRLLKANEKLFF
TRBJ2-3 TRBV9 NA TRBD1 TGTGCCAGCAGCCGGGACAGGGCGGAAGATACGCAGTATTTT CASSRDRAEDTQYF
TRBJ2-5 TRBV27 NA TRBD2 TGTGCCAGCAGTGTAGACTTGACTAGCGGGAGGGCCAAGACCCAGTACTTC CASSVDLTSGRAKTQYF
TRBJ2-3 TRBV7-8 NA TRBD2 TGTGCCAGCAGCTTTACTAGCGGGGTACAAGATACGCAGTATTTT CASSFTSGVQDTQYF
TRBJ1-1 TRBV20-1 few TRBD1 TGCAGTGCTAGTTCGGGGACAGGGTGGAGCACTGAAGCTTTCTTT CSASSGTGWSTEAFF
TRBJ2-7 TRBV29-1 NA TRBD1 TGCAGCGTTGGGACAGGACTCATCTACGAGCAGTACTTC CSVGTGLIYEQYF
TRBJ2-7 TRBV6-2/TRBV6-3 NA NA TGTGCCAGCAGTTACGGGGGGCAGCAGTACTTC CASSYGGQQYF
TRBJ1-5 TRBV2 once NA TGTGCCAGCAGTACTGGACGGCTCTCGGGTCAGCCCCAGCATTTT CASSTGRLSGQPQHF
TRBJ1-2 TRBV4-1 NA TRBD1 TGCGCCAGCAGCCACAATGCCGGGACAGGGAACTATGGCTACACCTTC CASSHNAGTGNYGYTF
TRBJ2-1 TRBV5-1 NA NA TGCGCCAGCACCCGGGTCTCTAGCTCCTACAATGAGCAGTTCTTC CASTRVSSSYNEQFF
TRBJ2-2 TRBV23-1 NA NA TGCGCCAGCAGTCAACGGGGACGGAACACCGGGGAGCTGTTTTTT CASSQRGRNTGELFF
TRBJ1-5 TRBV6-5 NA TRBD1 TGTGCCAGCAGTAGGACAGGGACGGGGCAGCCCCAGCATTTT CASSRTGTGQPQHF
TRBJ1-3 TRBV19 NA NA TGTGCCAGTTCCCATTTCCCTGGAAACACCATATATTTT CASSHFPGNTIYF
TRBJ1-1 TRBV19 once NA TGTGCCAGTAGTACAACAACAGGGAGAGCTTTCTTT CASSTTTGRAFF
TRBJ1-3 TRBV5-4 once NA TGTGCCAGCAGCTTGGCGGAGTTTGGAAACACCATATATTTT CASSLAEFGNTIYF